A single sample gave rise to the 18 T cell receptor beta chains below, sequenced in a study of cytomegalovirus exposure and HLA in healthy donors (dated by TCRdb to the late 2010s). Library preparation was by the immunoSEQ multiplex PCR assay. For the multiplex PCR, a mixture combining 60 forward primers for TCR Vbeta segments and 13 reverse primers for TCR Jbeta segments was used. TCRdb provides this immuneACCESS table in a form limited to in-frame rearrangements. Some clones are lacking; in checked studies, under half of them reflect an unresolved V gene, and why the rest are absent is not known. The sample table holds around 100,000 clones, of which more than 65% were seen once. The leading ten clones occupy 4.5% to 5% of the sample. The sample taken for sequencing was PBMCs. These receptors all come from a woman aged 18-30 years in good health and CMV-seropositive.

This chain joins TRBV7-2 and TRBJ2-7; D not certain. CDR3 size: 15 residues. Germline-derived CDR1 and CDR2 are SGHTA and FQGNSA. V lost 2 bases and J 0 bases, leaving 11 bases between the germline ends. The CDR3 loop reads CASSLSLQASYEQYF. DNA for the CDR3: TGTGCCAGCAGCTTATCCCTCCAGGCCTCCTACGAGCAGTACTTC.

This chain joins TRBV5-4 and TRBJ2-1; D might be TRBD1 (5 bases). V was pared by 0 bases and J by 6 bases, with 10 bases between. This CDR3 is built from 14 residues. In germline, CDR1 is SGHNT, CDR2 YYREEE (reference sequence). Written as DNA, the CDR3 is TGTGCCAGCAGCTTGGCAGGGTCAGGCAATGAGCAGTTCTTC. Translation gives CASSLAGSGNEQFF.

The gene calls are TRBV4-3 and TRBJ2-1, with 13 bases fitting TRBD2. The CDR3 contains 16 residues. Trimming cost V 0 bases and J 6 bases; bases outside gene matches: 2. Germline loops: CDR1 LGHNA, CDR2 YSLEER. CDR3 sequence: CASSQEGLAGSNEQFF. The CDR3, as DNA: TGCGCCAGCAGCCAAGAGGGACTAGCGGGGAGCAATGAGCAGTTCTTC.

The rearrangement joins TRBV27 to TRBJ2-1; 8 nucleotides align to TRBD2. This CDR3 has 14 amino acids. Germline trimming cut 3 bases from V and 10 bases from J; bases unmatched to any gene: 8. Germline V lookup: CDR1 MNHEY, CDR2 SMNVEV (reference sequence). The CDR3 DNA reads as TGTGCCAGCAGTTTGGACATGCCGGGGGGGGAGCAGTTCTTC. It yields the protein CASSLDMPGGEQFF.

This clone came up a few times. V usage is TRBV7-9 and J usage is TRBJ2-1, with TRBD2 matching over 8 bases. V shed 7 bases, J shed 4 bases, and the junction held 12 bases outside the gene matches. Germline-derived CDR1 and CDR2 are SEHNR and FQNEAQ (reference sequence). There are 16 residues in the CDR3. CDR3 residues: CASNPRGGARYNEQFF. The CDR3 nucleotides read TGTGCCAGCAACCCCCGGGGGGGAGCGAGATACAATGAGCAGTTCTTC.

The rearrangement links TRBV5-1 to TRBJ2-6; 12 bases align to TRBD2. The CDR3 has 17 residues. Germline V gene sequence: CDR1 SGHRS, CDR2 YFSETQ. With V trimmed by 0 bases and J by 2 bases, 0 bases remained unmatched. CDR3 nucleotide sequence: TGCGCCAGCAGCTTGGGACTAGCGGGAGCTGGGGCCAACGTCCTGACTTTC. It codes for CASSLGLAGAGANVLTF.

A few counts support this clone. The CDR3, as DNA: TGTGCCAGCAGCTTGGCAGGGATCACTGAAGCTTTCTTT. Amino acids: CASSLAGITEAFF. This sequence joins TRBV5-4 and TRBJ1-1; possibly TRBD1 for D (5 bases). Germline V gives CDR1 SGHNT, CDR2 YYREEE (reference sequence). The CDR3 has 13 residues. The V gene lost 0 bases and the J gene lost 4 bases, with 7 bases spanning the gap.

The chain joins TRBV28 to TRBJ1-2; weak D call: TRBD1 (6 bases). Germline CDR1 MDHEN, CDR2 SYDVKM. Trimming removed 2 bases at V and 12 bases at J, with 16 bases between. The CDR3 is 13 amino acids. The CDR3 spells CASSLGQPLYDTF. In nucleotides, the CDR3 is TGTGCCAGCAGTTTAGGACAGCCGCTATATGACACCTTC.

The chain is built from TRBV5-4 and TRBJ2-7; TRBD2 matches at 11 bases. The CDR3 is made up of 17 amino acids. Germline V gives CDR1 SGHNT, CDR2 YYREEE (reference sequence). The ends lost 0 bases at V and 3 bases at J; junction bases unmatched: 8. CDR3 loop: CASSLASTSGSYYEQYF. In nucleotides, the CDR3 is TGTGCCAGCAGCTTGGCCTCAACTAGCGGGAGTTACTACGAGCAGTACTTC.

This CDR3 is CASSFGQGGPDTQYF. DNA for the CDR3: TGCGCCAGCAGCTTCGGGCAGGGGGGACCAGATACGCAGTATTTT. V gene TRBV5-1 combines with J gene TRBJ2-3; TRBD1 is a possible D gene (7 bases). The CDR3 covers 15 residues. Germline CDR1 and CDR2: SGHRS and YFSETQ. Trimming took off 2 bases at V and 4 bases at J, with 14 bases between the two ends.

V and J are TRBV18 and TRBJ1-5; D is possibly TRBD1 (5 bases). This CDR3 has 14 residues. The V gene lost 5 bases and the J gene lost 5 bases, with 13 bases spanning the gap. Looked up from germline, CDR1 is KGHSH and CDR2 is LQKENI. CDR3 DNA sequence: TGTGCCAGCTCATCGCAAGGGGTGGATCAGCCCCAGCATTTT. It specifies CASSSQGVDQPQHF.

In nucleotides, the CDR3 is TGCGCCAGCAGCTTAGCGAGCCCAACCGCCGAGCAGTACTTC. Protein sequence: CASSLASPTAEQYF. This chain links TRBV5-1 with TRBJ2-7, with D uncertain. The CDR3 length is 14 residues. Germline CDR1 and CDR2: SGHRS and YFSETQ. With 2 bases removed from V and 6 bases from J, the gap between germline ends came to 15 bases.

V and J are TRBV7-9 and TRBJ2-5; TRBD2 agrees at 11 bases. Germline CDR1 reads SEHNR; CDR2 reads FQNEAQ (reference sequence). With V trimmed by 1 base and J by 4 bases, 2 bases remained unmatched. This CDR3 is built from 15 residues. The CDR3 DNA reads TGTGCCAGCAGCTTAGATAGCGGGAGGGCAGAGACCCAGTACTTC. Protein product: CASSLDSGRAETQYF.

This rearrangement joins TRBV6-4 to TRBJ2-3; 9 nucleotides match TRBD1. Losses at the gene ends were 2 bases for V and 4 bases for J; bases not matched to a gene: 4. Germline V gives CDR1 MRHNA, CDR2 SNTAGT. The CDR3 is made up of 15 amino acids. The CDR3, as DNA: TGTGCCAGCAGTGACGGGGGACAGGGTTCAGATACGCAGTATTTT. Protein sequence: CASSDGGQGSDTQYF.

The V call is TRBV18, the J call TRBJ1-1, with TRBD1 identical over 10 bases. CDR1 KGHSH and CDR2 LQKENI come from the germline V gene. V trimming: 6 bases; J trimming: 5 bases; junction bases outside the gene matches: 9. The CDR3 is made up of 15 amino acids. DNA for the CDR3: TGTGCCAGCTCTCGTGACAGGGGGCTTACGACTGAAGCTTTCTTT. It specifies CASSRDRGLTTEAFF. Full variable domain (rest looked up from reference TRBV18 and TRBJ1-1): NAGVMQNPRHLVRRRGQEARLRCSPMKGHSHVYWYRQLPEEGLKFMVYLQKENIIDESGMPKERFSAEFPKEGPSILRIQQVVRGDSAAYFCASSRDRGLTTEAFFGQGTRLTVV.

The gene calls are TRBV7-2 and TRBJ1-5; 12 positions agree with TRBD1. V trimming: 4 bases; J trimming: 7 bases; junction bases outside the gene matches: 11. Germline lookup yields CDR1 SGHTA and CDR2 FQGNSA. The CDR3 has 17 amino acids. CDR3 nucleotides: TGTGCCAGCAGCTCCACCGGGACAGGGGGCTCGGGACAGCCCCAGCATTTT. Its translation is CASSSTGTGGSGQPQHF.

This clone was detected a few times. The CDR3 bases are TGTGCCAGCAGCCGACTAGGACAGGATGCTAACTATGGCTACACCTTC. It yields the protein CASSRLGQDANYGYTF. The chain joins TRBV5-6 to TRBJ1-2; 7 bases are shared with TRBD1. The CDR3 is 16 residues long. Per the germline V gene, CDR1 is SGHDT and CDR2 is YYEEEE. V was clipped by 4 bases and J by 0 bases; unmatched bases: 9.

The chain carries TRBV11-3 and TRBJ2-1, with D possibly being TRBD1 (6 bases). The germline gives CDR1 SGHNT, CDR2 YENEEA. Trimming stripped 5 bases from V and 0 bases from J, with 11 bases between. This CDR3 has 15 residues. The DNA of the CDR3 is TGTGCCAGCAGCCAACGGGACAACTCCTACAATGAGCAGTTCTTC. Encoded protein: CASSQRDNSYNEQFF.